This T cell receptor (beta chain) comes out of a study of T cell responses to AZD1222 COVID-19 vaccine. Comment on this clone: What it binds is unknown.

General study findings and limits: Spike as a whole was targeted by vaccine-associated CD4 TCRs, dominant at 160-218 and 743-854.

V was pared by 0 bases and J by 5 bases, with 18 bases between. CDR1 SGHRS and CDR2 YFSETQ come from the germline V gene. The length of the CDR3 is 16 residues. Assay used: immunoSEQ multiplex PCR; TCRdb lists only in-frame clones, some missing. The table shows over 100,000 clones, with approximately 86% occurring only once. The material was peripheral blood, obtained on day 0 of AZD1222 vaccination. This sequence was found in an adult in good health. V is TRBV5-1 and J is TRBJ2-7; either TRBD1 or TRBD2 may fit D (6 bases each). The CDR3 loop is CASSLGGALLTDEQYF. CDR3 coding DNA: TGCGCCAGCAGCTTGGGGGGGGCACTTCTCACGGACGAGCAGTACTTC.